This T cell receptor beta chain was recovered during a study of post-analysis software for immune sequencing data. Study background: The disease courses spanned relapsing-remitting, secondary progressive and progressive-relapsing forms of multiple sclerosis. Broader study findings: About five TRBV segments appeared more often in patients than in controls, and TRBV5-6, TRBV5-1 and TRBV20-1 were among these. Comparison with controls showed significantly lower normalized Chao1 diversity in multiple sclerosis patients.

This clonotype appeared a few times. Its antigen is not identified. Prepared TCR beta cDNA libraries contained unique molecular identifiers. Via MiXCR, TCRdb re-called the PCR reads, giving one row per CDR3 protein. Counted here are 650,000 to 900,000 distinct CDR3 sequences, 35% to 55% occurring once; the ten biggest clones make up roughly 5%. The CDR3 extends over 15 amino acids. Germline V CDR1 and CDR2: LNHNV, YYDKDF (reference sequence). Losses at the gene ends were 1 base for V and 0 bases for J; bases not matched to a gene: 3. Sample: blood. The chain joins TRBV15 to TRBJ2-7, with TRBD1 matching over 7 bases. The origin of this receptor is a girl aged 10 to 17 with multiple sclerosis. DNA of the CDR3: TGTGCCACCAGCAGAGCCGCAGGGGGCTCCTACGAGCAGTACTTC. Its translation is CATSRAAGGSYEQYF.